The 23 T cell receptor beta chains below were found in one sample sequenced in a study of shared clonotypes between healthy human individuals. Selected positively for CCR7 and CD45RO-negative, naive CD8 cells excluded terminally differentiated effector memory CD45RA+ cells. Clones were read by immunoSEQ multiplex PCR, and TCRdb kept only the in-frame ones, dropping some. The sample lists about 2.1 million clones, approximately 92% occurring once. The sequenced sample was naive CD8+ T cells from PBMCs. Source of these receptors: a man younger than 35 in good health. Some clones in this sample may be carry-over from other donors' samples.

Turning to this clone: Other nucleotide sequences from this sample produce the same CDR3. The J gene is TRBJ2-7, the V gene TRBV29-1; 7 nucleotides align to TRBD2. The germline CDR1 and CDR2 sequences are SQVTM and ANQGSEA. The CDR3 loop spans 12 amino acids. With 5 bases clipped from V and 4 bases from J, the junction kept 5 bases outside the gene matches. The CDR3 nucleotides are TGCAGCGTTACCAGCGGGATATACGAGCAGTACTTC. Its protein product is CSVTSGIYEQYF.

Details on this clone: The same CDR3 is also encoded by other DNA sequences in this sample. The rearrangement links TRBV27 to TRBJ1-5, with D unclear. The CDR3 spans 13 residues. Trimming left V 2 bases short and J 2 bases short, with 4 bases between. Looked up from germline, CDR1 is MNHEY and CDR2 is SMNVEV (reference sequence). The CDR3 loop is CASSLIGNQPQHF. The CDR3 DNA sequence: TGTGCCAGCAGTTTAATCGGCAATCAGCCCCAGCATTTT.

The chain recombines TRBV5-1 with TRBJ2-5; 13 bases line up with TRBD2. The DNA end favors TRBJ2-7, so the J call may be wrong. Per germline, CDR1 SGHRS and CDR2 YFSETQ. The CDR3 totals 17 residues. CDR3 DNA: TGCGCCAGCAGCCCCCGAACTAGCGGGAGGGCCTTGGTCGAGCAGTACTTC. The encoded protein is CASSPRTSGRALVEQYF.

The chain combines TRBV5-6 with TRBJ2-7; D gene ambiguous. Between the trimmed V and J ends, which lost 3 bases and 4 bases, there was a span of 5 bases. Germline V gives CDR1 SGHDT, CDR2 YYEEEE. The CDR3 loop spans 11 amino acids. DNA of the CDR3: TGTGCCAGCAGCTATCGGTACGAGCAGTACTTC. Protein sequence: CASSYRYEQYF.

This clone has a single count. For the CDR3, the DNA is TGTGCCAGCAGCAACCGGGACTCCTACAATGAGCAGTTCTTC. Amino acid sequence: CASSNRDSYNEQFF. This rearrangement joins TRBV9 to TRBJ2-1, with a weak D call TRBD2 (5 bases). The V end lost 4 bases, the J end lost 0 bases, and 8 bases lay between the germline ends. This CDR3 contains 14 residues. CDR1 SGDLS and CDR2 YYNGEE come from the germline V gene.

The V and J genes are TRBV10-3 and TRBJ2-7; 8 bases agree with TRBD2. CDR3 length equals 16 residues. Germline V CDR1 and CDR2: ENHRY, SYGVKD. V was clipped by 0 bases and J by 0 bases; unmatched bases: 4. The CDR3 loop reads CAISESSGSLSYEQYF. The CDR3 DNA sequence: TGTGCCATCAGTGAGTCAAGCGGGAGCCTCTCCTACGAGCAGTACTTC.

This rearrangement joins TRBV4-1 to TRBJ2-5; no clear D gene. Trimming took 0 bases from V and 2 from J, leaving 7 bases between them. From germline, CDR1 is MGHRA and CDR2 YSYEKL. CDR3 length equals 14 residues. The CDR3 nucleotides are TGCGCCAGCAGCCAAGACAGGTTTCAAGAGACCCAGTACTTC. Translating it yields CASSQDRFQETQYF.

The V call is TRBV9, the J call TRBJ2-1, with D maybe TRBD2 (6 bases). V gave up 0 bases and J gave up 6 bases, with 10 bases separating them. The V gene's germline CDR1 is SGDLS and CDR2 YYNGEE. The CDR3 totals 14 residues. The CDR3 spells CASSVGASANEQFF. CDR3 bases: TGTGCCAGCAGCGTAGGGGCTAGCGCCAATGAGCAGTTCTTC.

DNA of the CDR3: TGTGCCAGCAGTCCAATCCTAATAACAGGAACCGGGGAGCTGTTTTTT. Protein product: CASSPILITGTGELFF. The V gene is TRBV28, the J gene TRBJ2-2, with D possibly matching TRBD1 (5 bases). CDR3 length: 16 residues. Between the trimmed V and J ends, which lost 5 bases and 5 bases, there was a span of 18 bases. Germline V gives CDR1 MDHEN, CDR2 SYDVKM. The full variable domain, its missing parts supplied by reference TRBV28 and TRBJ2-2, is DVKVTQSSRYLVKRTGEKVFLECVQDMDHENMFWYRQDPGLGLRLIYFSYDVKMKEKGDIPEGYSVSREKKERFSLILESASTNQTSMYLCASSPILITGTGELFFGEGSRLTVL.

This sequence joins TRBV6-6 and TRBJ2-5; D is unclear. Germline CDR1 reads MNHNY; CDR2 reads SVGAGI (reference sequence). V dropped 6 bases and J dropped 5 bases, with 10 bases sitting between them. The CDR3 extends over 12 amino acids. The CDR3 region is CASSQEVETQYF. As DNA, the CDR3 is TGTGCCAGCAGCCAGGAAGTGGAGACCCAGTACTTC.

This chain links TRBV28 with TRBJ2-1; D assignment may be TRBD1 or TRBD2 (5 bases each). This CDR3 region has 17 residues. The V and J ends lost 6 bases and 3 bases respectively, with 21 bases between them. Germline CDR1 reads MDHEN; CDR2 reads SYDVKM. The CDR3: CASSPQVGEPLYNEQFF. In DNA form, the CDR3 reads TGTGCCAGCAGCCCCCAGGTGGGGGAACCTCTCTACAATGAGCAGTTCTTC.

The gene calls are TRBV10-2 and TRBJ2-2; 7 positions agree with TRBD2. The CDR3 contains 15 residues. Trimming at V came to 5 bases and at J to 3 bases, leaving 6 bases not matched to a gene. Per the germline V gene, CDR1 is WSHSY and CDR2 is SAAADI. The DNA of the CDR3 is TGCGCCAGCAGTATCGAGGCGGGAGACACCGGGGAGCTGTTTTTT. It translates to CASSIEAGDTGELFF.

The chain combines TRBV29-1 with TRBJ2-1; 7 bases match TRBD2. Germline CDR1 reads SQVTM; CDR2 reads ANQGSEA. There are 11 residues in the CDR3. V shed 4 bases, J shed 12 bases, and the junction held 6 bases outside the gene matches. CDR3 protein: CSVVVGEGQFF. CDR3 DNA: TGCAGCGTTGTTGTCGGGGAGGGGCAGTTCTTC.

V usage is TRBV5-1 and J usage is TRBJ2-1; D remains ambiguous. The CDR3 spans 14 residues. V lost 1 base and J 8 bases, leaving 13 bases between the germline ends. Germline CDR1 reads SGHRS; CDR2 reads YFSETQ. In DNA form, the CDR3 reads TGCGCCAGCAGCTTGATGGGCGCTTGGGATGAGCAGTTCTTC. Residues: CASSLMGAWDEQFF.

The rearrangement links TRBV28 to TRBJ1-3, with a weak D call TRBD1 (6 bases). This CDR3 contains 14 residues. CDR1 MDHEN and CDR2 SYDVKM come from the germline V gene. Trimming stripped 3 bases from V and 4 bases from J, with 10 bases between. CDR3 nucleotide sequence: TGTGCCAGCAGTTTTCTGGGACACGGAAACACCATATATTTT. It translates to CASSFLGHGNTIYF.

J is TRBJ1-1 and V is TRBV5-1; tentative D call: TRBD1 (6 bases). Germline CDR1 reads SGHRS; CDR2 reads YFSETQ. Trimming shortened V by 7 bases and J by 1 base, and 11 bases separated the two germline ends. CDR3 length: 13 amino acids. The DNA of the CDR3 is TGCGCCAGCCAGGGGATTTCGAACACTGAAGCTTTCTTT. Protein product: CASQGISNTEAFF. Supplemented by reference TRBV5-1 and TRBJ1-1, the full variable domain reads KAGVTQTPRYLIKTRGQQVTLSCSPISGHRSVSWYQQTPGQGLQFLFEYFSETQRNKGNFPGRFSGRQFSNSRSEMNVSTLELGDSALYLCASQGISNTEAFFGQGTRLTVV.

The CDR3 nucleotides are TGTGCCAGCAACTACAGGGGAGCAGATACGCAGTATTTT. This codes for CASNYRGADTQYF. The V gene is TRBV6-5, the J gene TRBJ2-3; 7 positions match TRBD1. Germline lookup yields CDR1 MNHEY and CDR2 SVGAGI. V lost 7 bases, J lost 4 bases, and 5 bases stayed unmatched. The CDR3 runs to 13 residues.

The rearrangement uses TRBV7-9 and TRBJ2-7; TRBD1 agrees at 8 bases. Germline V gene lookup returns CDR1 SEHNR and CDR2 FQNEAQ (reference sequence). Trimming took 3 bases from V and 3 from J; bases not matched to a gene: 4. CDR3 size: 14 residues. DNA of the CDR3: TGTGCCAGCAGCTTGAGGGACAGGTTCTACGAGCAGTACTTC. Its translation: CASSLRDRFYEQYF.

The genes are TRBV4-1 and TRBJ2-5, with D perhaps matching TRBD1 or TRBD2 (6 bases each). Germline CDR1 is MGHRA and CDR2 is YSYEKL. The CDR3 has 18 amino acids. V was clipped by 3 bases and J by 5 bases, with 25 bases between them. The CDR3 DNA reads as TGCGCCAGCAGCCATGACGGTCGTAGCGGCCAGAGGGGGGAGACCCAGTACTTC. Protein: CASSHDGRSGQRGETQYF.

A word on this clone: The same CDR3 can be traced to other DNA sequences in this sample. This sequence joins TRBV19 and TRBJ2-7; D is possibly TRBD1 (5 bases). Germline CDR1 is LNHDA and CDR2 is SQIVND (reference sequence). Trimming cost V 5 bases and J 1 base, with 9 bases left between them. The CDR3 runs 13 residues. The CDR3 loop reads CASSAGASYEQYF. The CDR3 DNA follows: TGTGCCAGTAGTGCTGGGGCTTCCTACGAGCAGTACTTC.

The chain combines TRBV19 with TRBJ1-1; D uncertain. The CDR3 is made up of 15 amino acids. Between the trimmed V and J ends, which lost 3 bases and 4 bases, there was a span of 15 bases. Germline V lookup: CDR1 LNHDA, CDR2 SQIVND (reference sequence). The DNA for the CDR3 is TGTGCCAGTAGTATTGACCCAGCGGTGCGCACTGAAGCTTTCTTT. Translating gives CASSIDPAVRTEAFF.

The gene calls are TRBV9 and TRBJ2-5, with D possibly matching TRBD1 (6 bases). Trimming shortened V by 4 bases and J by 2 bases, and 15 bases separated the two germline ends. The CDR3 covers 15 residues. Germline values: CDR1 SGDLS, CDR2 YYNGEE. CDR3 coding DNA: TGTGCCAGCAGCCTGGGACAACACTGGCAAGAGACCCAGTACTTC. Translated, it gives CASSLGQHWQETQYF. Full variable domain (remainder filled in from reference TRBV9 and TRBJ2-5): DSGVTQTPKHLITATGQRVTLRCSPRSGDLSVYWYQQSLDQGLQFLIQYYNGEERAKGNILERFSAQQFPDLHSELNLSSLELGDSALYFCASSLGQHWQETQYFGPGTRLLVL.

The chain combines TRBV14 with TRBJ2-1; D perhaps matches TRBD2 (5 bases). The CDR3 consists of 13 residues. In germline, CDR1 is SGHDN, CDR2 FVKESK. V gave up 4 bases and J gave up 7 bases, with 11 bases separating them. DNA of the CDR3: TGTGCCAGCAGCCCCCAACCGGGGAATGAGCAGTTCTTC. Translating it yields CASSPQPGNEQFF.